This T cell receptor (beta chain) came from a study of CD8+ T cells in alopecia areata. TCR sequencing used cDNA made by reverse transcription of extracted RNA. Assay: immunoSEQ multiplex PCR; the TCRdb copy retains only in-frame clones and omits some. The sample has more than 200,000 clones, 64% seen once. General observations from the study: While patients received tofacitinib, many expanded lesional clones remained present in scalp and blood.

Treatment in this sample: oral pan-JAK inhibitor, 5-10 mg twice daily. Peripheral blood and lesional scalp punch biopsies came from alopecia areata patients. This clone is medium-sized (0.01 to 0.1%) in the sample. Its cognate antigen is unknown. The CDR3 sequence is 17 residues long. From germline, CDR1 is SGHTA and CDR2 FQGNSA. V was clipped by 5 bases and J by 4 bases, with 21 bases between them. This rearrangement joins TRBV7-2 to TRBJ2-1; weak D call: TRBD2 (6 bases). The clonotype originates from a human donor with alopecia areata. This specimen was CD4+ T cells sorted from blood, taken at week 4, from a patient treated with tofacitinib. This CDR3 is CASSPGRGNVGYNEQFF. In DNA, the CDR3 is TGTGCCAGCAGCCCCGGGAGAGGAAATGTTGGGTACAATGAGCAGTTCTTC.